The 28 T cell receptor beta chains reported below all come from one sample, sequenced in a study of blood T cell repertoires in COVID-19. Generated by immunoSEQ multiplex PCR, the TCRdb table keeps only in-frame clones and is missing some. Altogether roughly 260,000 clones are present, around 87% being singletons, with the ten largest covering roughly 2.5%. Sequencing was carried out using peripheral blood. These receptors were collected from a woman aged 50 to 60 with acute or convalescent COVID-19.

The CDR3 sequence is CASSSGTEAFF. CDR3 bases: TGTGCCAGCAGTTCAGGGACTGAAGCTTTCTTT. This sequence joins TRBV7-3 and TRBJ1-1; D perhaps matches TRBD1 (5 bases). V lost 6 bases and J lost 5, with 7 bases in between. Germline CDR1 and CDR2: SGHTA and FQGTGA. This CDR3 is 11 amino acids long.

The J gene is TRBJ2-3, the V gene TRBV5-1, with D tentatively TRBD2 (5 bases). V shed 0 bases and J shed 1 base, with 12 bases lying between them. The germline CDR1 and CDR2 sequences are SGHRS and YFSETQ. The CDR3 loop spans 16 amino acids. CDR3 bases: TGCGCCAGCAGCTTGGATAGCGAATGGGGCACAGATACGCAGTATTTT. Its protein product is CASSLDSEWGTDTQYF.

The rearrangement joins TRBV29-1 to TRBJ2-3; 9 nucleotides align to TRBD1. The CDR3 is 16 residues long. V lost 6 bases, J lost 2 bases, and 12 bases stayed unmatched. Germline CDR1 and CDR2: SQVTM and ANQGSEA. CDR3 loop: CSVDPETGGLTDTQYF. In nucleotides, the CDR3 is TGCAGCGTCGACCCCGAGACAGGGGGTCTCACAGATACGCAGTATTTT.

The CDR3 reads CATSDRLVFRTDTQYF. The DNA of the CDR3 is TGTGCCACCAGTGATCGACTAGTCTTTCGCACAGATACGCAGTATTTT. V and J are TRBV24-1 and TRBJ2-3; D may be TRBD2 (6 bases). This CDR3 has 16 residues. CDR1 KGHDR and CDR2 SFDVKD come from the germline V gene. The V end lost 3 bases, the J end lost 1 base, and 13 bases lay between the germline ends.

This clone was seen a single time. Here the CDR3 reads CASSPRETYGYTF. CDR3 DNA sequence: TGTGCCAGCAGTCCCCGGGAGACCTATGGCTACACCTTC. The genes are TRBV27 and TRBJ1-2; the D is unclear. Trimming pared 5 bases from V and 4 bases from J, leaving 11 bases between. Germline CDR1 is MNHEY and CDR2 is SMNVEV (reference sequence). The CDR3 loop spans 13 amino acids.

The gene calls are TRBV24-1 and TRBJ2-7, with TRBD2 identical over 7 bases. The germline CDR1 and CDR2 sequences are KGHDR and SFDVKD. This CDR3 has 15 residues. V was clipped by 3 bases and J by 0 bases; unmatched bases: 4. CDR3 in amino acids: CATSDGGGISYEQYF. CDR3 in DNA: TGTGCCACCAGTGATGGGGGGGGGATCTCCTACGAGCAGTACTTC.

This clone has a single count. The V call is TRBV5-1, the J call TRBJ1-2; TRBD1 matches 7 bases. This CDR3 is built from 13 residues. Germline assignment: CDR1 SGHRS and CDR2 YFSETQ. V lost 3 bases to trimming and J lost 8 bases; unmatched junction nucleotides: 7. CDR3 in amino acids: CASSWTGPEGYTF. The CDR3 DNA follows: TGCGCCAGCAGCTGGACAGGCCCCGAGGGCTACACCTTC.

This clone was found a few times. The chain couples TRBV6-5 to TRBJ2-2; 8 bases agree with TRBD2. Germline V gene lookup returns CDR1 MNHEY and CDR2 SVGAGI. V lost 0 bases to trimming and J lost 4 bases; unmatched junction nucleotides: 4. The CDR3 extends over 16 amino acids. This CDR3 is CASSYSPTSATGELFF. The CDR3 coding sequence is TGTGCCAGCAGTTACTCCCCGACTAGCGCCACCGGGGAGCTGTTTTTT.

The J gene is TRBJ2-5, the V gene TRBV7-3; 9 nucleotides agree with TRBD2. Germline CDR1 reads SGHTA; CDR2 reads FQGTGA. The ends lost 5 bases at V and 4 bases at J; junction bases unmatched: 11. The CDR3 runs 16 residues. CDR3 bases: TGTGCCAGCAGCCCCAGTGGCGGGAGGGGCCCAGAGACCCAGTACTTC. Amino acids: CASSPSGGRGPETQYF.

The rearrangement links TRBV3-1 (or the pseudogene TRBV3-2) to TRBJ2-7; D not certain. From germline, CDR1 is LGHDT and CDR2 YNNKEL (reference sequence). The V gene lost 4 bases and the J gene lost 7 bases, with 11 bases spanning the gap. The CDR3 consists of 12 residues. The CDR3 bases are TGTGCCAGCAGCCCCGCGACACGAGAGCAGTACTTC. Translation gives CASSPATREQYF.

This rearrangement joins TRBV28 to TRBJ2-7, with 15 bases fitting TRBD2. Germline CDR1 is MDHEN and CDR2 is SYDVKM. V was pared by 6 bases and J by 2 bases, with 17 bases of the junction left unmatched. This CDR3 region has 20 residues. CDR3 in amino acids: CASSSRPGTSGRRRAYEQYF. DNA of the CDR3: TGTGCCAGCAGCAGTAGACCAGGGACTAGCGGGAGGCGGAGGGCCTACGAGCAGTACTTC.

This chain connects TRBV9 to TRBJ2-1, with 8 bases that match TRBD1. In germline, CDR1 is SGDLS, CDR2 YYNGEE. The CDR3 totals 16 residues. With V trimmed by 0 bases and J by 6 bases, 8 bases remained unmatched. This CDR3 is CASSVGDGQGGNEQFF. The CDR3 bases are TGTGCCAGCAGCGTAGGTGATGGACAGGGAGGCAATGAGCAGTTCTTC.

Remarks on this clone: At the DNA level, this CDR3 is encoded by other sequences in the same sample as well. The gene calls are TRBV7-7 and TRBJ2-1; 13 bases are a match to TRBD2. CDR3 length: 15 residues. The J segment lost 5 bases and the V segment lost 5 bases, leaving 3 bases of the junction unmatched. Germline-derived CDR1 and CDR2 are SSHAT and FNYEAQ (reference sequence). The CDR3 region has the DNA TGTGCCAGCAGCCTGGGACTAGCGGGAAACAATGAGCAGTTCTTC. Translated, it gives CASSLGLAGNNEQFF.

The chain links TRBV27 to TRBJ1-4; tentative D call: TRBD1 (5 bases). The CDR3 has 16 residues. The germline CDR1 and CDR2 sequences are MNHEY and SMNVEV (reference sequence). Trimming removed 3 bases from V and 6 bases from J, with 17 bases in between. CDR3 in DNA: TGTGCCAGCAGTTTTATAGGGGCGGGATATGATGAAAAACTGTTTTTT. Its translation: CASSFIGAGYDEKLFF.

V gene TRBV5-4 combines with J gene TRBJ1-5; maybe TRBD1 (6 bases). Germline-derived CDR1 and CDR2 are SGHNT and YYREEE (reference sequence). Trimming removed 0 bases from V and 5 bases from J, with 12 bases in between. The CDR3 is 15 amino acids. CDR3 in DNA: TGTGCCAGCAGCTTGGAGGGGGGGGCTGATCAGCCCCAGCATTTT. This codes for CASSLEGGADQPQHF. The whole variable domain, filled in from reference TRBV5-4 and TRBJ1-5, reads ETGVTQSPTHLIKTRGQQVTLRCSSQSGHNTVSWYQQALGQGPQFIFQYYREEENGRGNFPPRFSGLQFPNYSSELNVNALELDDSALYLCASSLEGGADQPQHFGDGTRLSIL.

CDR3 in amino acids: CAGGRTVGGELFF. The CDR3 bases are TGTGCCGGAGGAAGGACCGTGGGTGGGGAGCTGTTTTTT. The chain recombines TRBV27 with TRBJ2-2; perhaps TRBD2 as D (5 bases). The CDR3 has 13 residues. Trimming removed 11 bases from V and 8 bases from J, with 18 bases in between. The germline V gene has CDR1 MNHEY and CDR2 SMNVEV (reference sequence).

This clone was observed once. The chain joins TRBV12-3 or TRBV12-4 to TRBJ2-3; D gene unclear. The CDR3 extends over 13 amino acids. V dropped 3 bases and J dropped 0 bases, with 4 bases sitting between them. CDR3 sequence: CASSLASTDTQYF. The CDR3 nucleotides are TGTGCCAGCAGTTTGGCAAGCACAGATACGCAGTATTTT.

This chain joins TRBV27 and TRBJ1-1, with D perhaps TRBD1 (6 bases). Germline CDR1 is MNHEY and CDR2 is SMNVEV (reference sequence). The CDR3 loop spans 14 amino acids. V lost 5 bases and J 1 base, leaving 11 bases between the germline ends. The CDR3 protein is CASSPLRGNTEAFF. The CDR3 coding sequence is TGTGCCAGCAGTCCACTCAGGGGGAACACTGAAGCTTTCTTT.

The gene calls are TRBV7-6 and TRBJ1-1; 9 bases match TRBD1. CDR3 length: 17 amino acids. Losses at the gene ends were 4 bases for V and 5 bases for J; bases not matched to a gene: 14. Germline CDR1 reads SGHVS; CDR2 reads FNYEAQ. CDR3 amino acids: CASSSEHWGQGKTEAFF. CDR3 nucleotides: TGTGCCAGCAGCTCCGAGCACTGGGGACAGGGCAAGACTGAAGCTTTCTTT.

The V and J genes are TRBV30 and TRBJ2-1, with D possibly TRBD1 on 5 matching bases. V lost 2 bases and J 9 bases, leaving 11 bases between the germline ends. The CDR3 extends over 12 amino acids. Germline V CDR1 and CDR2: GTSNPN, SVGIG (reference sequence). CDR3 sequence (DNA): TGTGCCTGGAGTCGTACAGGCGGTGAGCAGTTCTTC. It codes for CAWSRTGGEQFF.

As to this clone: This CDR3 is also generated by other DNA sequences in the sample. This chain joins TRBV9 and TRBJ1-3; D remains ambiguous. Germline CDR1 is SGDLS and CDR2 is YYNGEE. V lost 0 bases, J lost 2 bases, and 6 bases lay in between. The CDR3 contains 14 residues. The CDR3 protein is CASSVASAGNTIYF. In DNA, the CDR3 is TGTGCCAGCAGCGTAGCCAGCGCTGGAAACACCATATATTTT.

The V and J genes are TRBV19 and TRBJ2-2, with a possible D match to TRBD1 (5 bases). Germline V lookup: CDR1 LNHDA, CDR2 SQIVND (reference sequence). The germline V and J ends were trimmed by 1 base and 5 bases, with 8 bases remaining between them. The CDR3 length is 14 residues. CDR3 coding DNA: TGTGCCAGTAGTATAGCCCCAGGGACCGGGGAGCTGTTTTTT. Its translation is CASSIAPGTGELFF. Full variable domain (outside the CDR3, taken from reference TRBV19 and TRBJ2-2): DGGITQSPKYLFRKEGQNVTLSCEQNLNHDAMYWYRQDPGQGLRLIYYSQIVNDFQKGDIAEGYSVSREKKESFPLTVTSAQKNPTAFYLCASSIAPGTGELFFGEGSRLTVL.

This clone was observed once. The J gene is TRBJ1-4, the V gene TRBV5-4; TRBD1 aligns across 11 bases. The CDR3 totals 17 residues. Trimming took 4 bases from V and 3 from J; bases not matched to a gene: 8. Per germline, CDR1 SGHNT and CDR2 YYREEE (reference sequence). The CDR3 DNA is TGTGCCAGCAGCACGTGGACAGGGGGCATCGCTAATGAAAAACTGTTTTTT. It encodes CASSTWTGGIANEKLFF.

The rearrangement uses TRBV7-9 and TRBJ1-2; D remains unclear. Germline CDR1 is SEHNR and CDR2 is FQNEAQ (reference sequence). CDR3 length: 16 residues. Trimming took 1 base from V and 0 from J, leaving 12 bases between them. CDR3: CASSLGAGLTNYGYTF. CDR3 coding DNA: TGTGCCAGCAGCTTAGGAGCAGGCTTAACTAACTATGGCTACACCTTC.

This clone was detected a few times. V is TRBV14 and J is TRBJ2-7; D perhaps matches TRBD2 (6 bases). Germline V CDR1 and CDR2: SGHDN, FVKESK. The CDR3 is made up of 16 amino acids. Trimming pared 4 bases from V and 5 bases from J, leaving 21 bases between. The DNA of the CDR3 is TGTGCCAGCAGCCGAAGATCAGGAGGGCCGGGGAACGAGCAGTACTTC. It encodes CASSRRSGGPGNEQYF.

The genes are TRBV28 and TRBJ1-5; maybe TRBD1 (6 bases). From germline, CDR1 is MDHEN and CDR2 SYDVKM. Trimming took off 4 bases at V and 4 bases at J, with 23 bases between the two ends. The CDR3 runs 18 residues. CDR3 nucleotide sequence: TGTGCCAGCAGTTCAATAGTTCAGGGGTTACTCGTAAATCAGCCCCAGCATTTT. Protein product: CASSSIVQGLLVNQPQHF.

This clone has just a few counts. V and J are TRBV5-1 and TRBJ2-2; 12 bases are shared with TRBD1. CDR3 size: 18 residues. The ends lost 4 bases at V and 3 bases at J; junction bases unmatched: 10. Germline assignment: CDR1 SGHRS and CDR2 YFSETQ. The CDR3 coding sequence is TGCGCCAGCAGCCCACTCCAGGGACAGGGGGCGCACACCGGGGAGCTGTTTTTT. It translates to CASSPLQGQGAHTGELFF.

CDR3 region: CASSLSAGFSGELFF. The CDR3 DNA is TGTGCCAGCAGCTTGAGCGCAGGGTTCTCCGGGGAGCTGTTTTTT. This rearrangement joins TRBV5-4 to TRBJ2-2; tentative D call: TRBD1 (5 bases). The ends were cut back, 1 base at V and 6 bases at J, with 13 bases in the middle. The CDR3 totals 15 residues. Germline V gene data show CDR1 as SGHNT and CDR2 as YYREEE (reference sequence).